Each of the 29 T cell receptor beta chains below was sequenced from the same sample in a study of shared clonotypes between healthy human individuals. Naive CD8 isolation took CD45RO-negative cells positively selected for CCR7 and excluded terminally differentiated effector memory CD45RA+ cells. The repertoire was sequenced with immunoSEQ multiplex PCR; TCRdb's copy has only in-frame clones and lacks some. The sample yields millions of clones, 90% to 95% seen once. The sample consisted of naive CD8+ T cells from PBMCs. All receptors come from a man aged 18-30 years in good health. Some clones in this sample may be carry-over from other donors' samples.

This rearrangement joins TRBV7-6 to TRBJ2-1, with TRBD2 matching 8 bases. The J segment lost 7 bases and the V segment lost 5 bases, leaving 10 bases of the junction unmatched. CDR1 and CDR2 (germline): SGHVS, FNYEAQ. The CDR3 has 15 residues. CDR3 bases: TGTGCCAGCAGCCTAGAACCCGGGACTAGAAATGAGCAGTTCTTC. It codes for CASSLEPGTRNEQFF.

The V and J genes are TRBV20-1 and TRBJ2-7; D not certain. Trimming took 7 bases from V and 5 from J, leaving 9 bases between them. CDR3 size: 10 residues. The germline V gene has CDR1 DFQATT and CDR2 SNEGSKA (reference sequence). CDR3 sequence reads: CSVRRDEQYF. The CDR3 region has the DNA TGCAGTGTGCGTCGGGACGAGCAGTACTTC.

As for this clone: This sample includes further DNA sequences coding for the same CDR3. The V call is TRBV9, the J call TRBJ2-1; 10 bases align to TRBD2. The CDR3 is 14 residues long. J gave up 7 bases and V 0 bases, and 1 base lay outside the gene matches. The germline V gene has CDR1 SGDLS and CDR2 YYNGEE. CDR3 loop: CASSVGTSGNEQFF. The CDR3 nucleotides read TGTGCCAGCAGCGTAGGGACTAGCGGAAATGAGCAGTTCTTC.

In the case of this clone: The junction and the germline gene differ at one end; a read error may be behind it. V usage is TRBV5-6 and J usage is TRBJ2-7; 8 nucleotides agree with TRBD2. This CDR3 has 15 residues. Germline CDR1 is SGHDT and CDR2 is YYEEEE. The CDR3 DNA reads TGTGCCAGCAGCTGGGGGGCGGGAGGCTCCCACGAGCAGTACTTC. Translated: CASSWGAGGSHEQYF.

V usage is TRBV6-1 and J usage is TRBJ2-7, with 7 nucleotides matching TRBD1. Germline CDR1 MNHNS, CDR2 SASEGT. With 5 bases clipped from V and 5 bases from J, the junction kept 9 bases outside the gene matches. The CDR3 sequence is 14 residues long. The CDR3 coding sequence is TGTGCCAGCAGTAGCCTCCTGACAGGGCACGAGCAGTACTTC. Translated: CASSSLLTGHEQYF.

This clone has only a few counts. Other DNA variants within this sample encode the same CDR3. The chain has TRBV6-5 and TRBJ1-1; D unclear. Germline CDR1 is MNHEY and CDR2 is SVGAGI. V dropped 2 bases and J dropped 1 base, with 5 bases sitting between them. The CDR3 runs 13 residues. In DNA form, the CDR3 reads TGTGCCAGCAGTTACGTCCCGAACACTGAAGCTTTCTTT. It translates to CASSYVPNTEAFF.

The chain has TRBV15 and TRBJ2-7, with TRBD1 identical over 10 bases. The CDR3 runs 15 residues. V lost 1 base and J lost 4; bases outside the gene matches: 4. Germline CDR1 reads LNHNV; CDR2 reads YYDKDF (reference sequence). CDR3 DNA: TGTGCCACCAGCAGAGCGACAGGGGGCGGTTACGAGCAGTACTTC. It specifies CATSRATGGGYEQYF.

The CDR3: CASSSGTGEAGELFF. In nucleotides, the CDR3 is TGTGCCAGCAGTTCCGGGACAGGGGAGGCCGGGGAGCTGTTTTTT. The chain uses TRBV7-9 and TRBJ2-2, with TRBD1 identical over 10 bases. V lost 6 bases to trimming and J lost 6 bases; unmatched junction nucleotides: 7. The CDR3 runs 15 residues. Germline CDR1 SEHNR, CDR2 FQNEAQ (reference sequence).

The chain carries TRBV5-1 and TRBJ2-1, with TRBD1 matching 7 bases. The CDR3 spans 17 residues. Per germline, CDR1 SGHRS and CDR2 YFSETQ. With V trimmed by 2 bases and J by 0 bases, 8 bases remained unmatched. CDR3 bases: TGCGCCAGCAGCTTCGAACGACAGGGCCGCTCCTACAATGAGCAGTTCTTC. Residues: CASSFERQGRSYNEQFF.

The chain links TRBV5-3 to TRBJ1-5, with TRBD1 identical over 7 bases. TRBV5-3 is an ORF, with its function uncertain. V dropped 5 bases and J dropped 6; count of bases not matched to a gene: 14. The CDR3 has 16 amino acids. CDR3 DNA: TGTGCCAGAAGGAAATTCCGGGACAGAGGGGGTCAGCCCCAGCATTTT. Protein product: CARRKFRDRGGQPQHF.

The chain has TRBV19 and TRBJ2-3; 8 bases agree with TRBD2. V gave up 5 bases and J gave up 1 base; unmatched junction bases: 5. This CDR3 has 15 residues. Germline lookup yields CDR1 LNHDA and CDR2 SQIVND (reference sequence). In DNA, the CDR3 is TGTGCCAGTAGTCTCGGACTAGCCGGCACAGATACGCAGTATTTT. Amino acid sequence: CASSLGLAGTDTQYF.

The J gene is TRBJ2-7, the V gene TRBV4-1; D call uncertain. V was cut by 1 base and J by 0 bases, with 7 bases left in between. Per germline, CDR1 MGHRA and CDR2 YSYEKL. The CDR3 sequence is 14 residues long. CDR3 coding DNA: TGCGCCAGCAGCCAAGTTTCCGACTCCTACGAGCAGTACTTC. It codes for CASSQVSDSYEQYF.

This chain links TRBV9 with TRBJ1-2; 8 bases agree with TRBD1. Germline V gives CDR1 SGDLS, CDR2 YYNGEE. The CDR3 has 16 amino acids. With 0 bases clipped from V and 8 bases from J, the junction kept 12 bases outside the gene matches. Here the CDR3 DNA reads TGTGCCAGCAGCGTAGGGAGCAGGGGGCAAAGTTACGGCTACACCTTC. Its translation is CASSVGSRGQSYGYTF.

V gene TRBV11-2 combines with J gene TRBJ2-7; TRBD2 matches at 9 bases. CDR3 size: 17 residues. Germline trimming cut 7 bases from V and 4 bases from J; bases unmatched to any gene: 17. CDR1 and CDR2 (germline): SGHAT, FQNNGV. CDR3 DNA: TGTGCCAGCACGAGGTGGGCGGGAGGGCCGGAAAAGTACGAGCAGTACTTC. Amino acids: CASTRWAGGPEKYEQYF.

This clone was seen a single time. CDR3 loop: CASSPRTGRSYNEQFF. The CDR3 nucleotides are TGTGCCAGCAGCCCACGGACGGGCCGCTCCTACAATGAGCAGTTCTTC. J is TRBJ2-1 and V is TRBV7-9; D gene ambiguous. Germline CDR1 reads SEHNR; CDR2 reads FQNEAQ (reference sequence). V gave up 5 bases and J gave up 0 bases, with 14 bases separating them. CDR3 length: 16 amino acids.

The rearrangement joins TRBV5-6 to TRBJ2-1; D remains unclear. Germline assignment: CDR1 SGHDT and CDR2 YYEEEE. V was cut by 4 bases and J by 9 bases, with 11 bases left in between. The CDR3 contains 12 residues. This CDR3 reads CASSDLLGEQFF. The CDR3 nucleotides are TGTGCCAGCAGCGATCTCTTAGGTGAGCAGTTCTTC.

The chain is built from TRBV5-4 and TRBJ1-1; no firm D call. The germline V gene has CDR1 SGHNT and CDR2 YYREEE (reference sequence). The CDR3 length is 12 residues. V lost 2 bases and J lost 5, with 7 bases in between. This CDR3 is CASSFQSTEAFF. Here the CDR3 DNA reads TGTGCCAGCAGCTTCCAGTCGACTGAAGCTTTCTTT.

The chain is built from TRBV29-1 and TRBJ2-1; D is perhaps TRBD1 or TRBD2 (5 bases each). V gave up 1 base and J gave up 4 bases, with 8 bases separating them. Germline assignment: CDR1 SQVTM and CDR2 ANQGSEA. This CDR3 comprises 13 residues. The DNA for the CDR3 is TGCAGCGTTGAAGGTTGGGGGTACAATGAGCAGTTCTTC. The encoded protein is CSVEGWGYNEQFF.

The chain links TRBV5-6 to TRBJ1-2; D possibly corresponds to TRBD1 (6 bases). The CDR3 sequence is 15 residues long. Germline V gives CDR1 SGHDT, CDR2 YYEEEE. The V end lost 4 bases, the J end lost 3 bases, and 16 bases lay between the germline ends. CDR3 residues: CASSIHRDTYYGYTF. The CDR3 coding sequence is TGTGCCAGCAGCATACACCGGGACACATACTATGGCTACACCTTC.

V and J are TRBV5-4 and TRBJ2-7, with D hard to call. Germline V gives CDR1 SGHNT, CDR2 YYREEE (reference sequence). The length of the CDR3 is 14 residues. Between the trimmed V and J ends, which lost 3 bases and 0 bases, there was a span of 10 bases. The CDR3, as DNA: TGTGCCAGCAGCTCTTGGACGGACTCCTACGAGCAGTACTTC. Residues: CASSSWTDSYEQYF.

This sequence joins TRBV6-5 and TRBJ1-3, with a tentative D call TRBD1 (6 bases). Germline V CDR1 and CDR2: MNHEY, SVGAGI. V was trimmed by 7 bases and J by 4 bases, leaving 14 bases between them. CDR3 length equals 14 residues. The CDR3: CASTPWGQGNTIYF. In nucleotides, the CDR3 is TGTGCCAGCACCCCTTGGGGGCAAGGAAACACCATATATTTT.

This sequence joins TRBV5-1 and TRBJ1-2, with 8 bases lining up with TRBD1. Germline loops: CDR1 SGHRS, CDR2 YFSETQ. The junction had 10 bases not matched to a gene; V was cut back by 4 bases and J by 5 bases. The CDR3 loop spans 15 amino acids. The CDR3 reads CASSPTTGGLYGYTF. CDR3 DNA: TGCGCCAGCAGCCCGACCACAGGGGGGCTTTATGGCTACACCTTC.

The CDR3 DNA follows: TGTGCCAGCAGCTTGGGAGGGGAGGGATTACAAGAGACCCAGTACTTC. It encodes CASSLGGEGLQETQYF. The chain links TRBV5-4 to TRBJ2-5, with 7 bases that match TRBD2. Germline CDR1 reads SGHNT; CDR2 reads YYREEE (reference sequence). This CDR3 is built from 16 residues. V shed 0 bases, J shed 2 bases, and the junction held 7 bases outside the gene matches.

The CDR3 protein is CASSLKGGSSGNTIYF. CDR3 coding DNA: TGTGCCAGCAGCTTGAAGGGGGGAAGCTCTGGAAACACCATATATTTT. The chain combines TRBV5-8 with TRBJ1-3, with a weak D call TRBD1 (6 bases). Germline V gene sequence: CDR1 SGHTS, CDR2 YDEGEE. The CDR3 sequence is 16 residues long. V lost 1 base and J 0 bases, leaving 11 bases between the germline ends.

The V gene is TRBV10-3, the J gene TRBJ2-4, with 8 bases lining up with TRBD1. CDR3 length equals 17 residues. J gave up 10 bases and V 4 bases, and 18 bases lay outside the gene matches. Per germline, CDR1 ENHRY and CDR2 SYGVKD. CDR3 DNA: TGTGCCATCAGTGCTTCGGGACAGGACTGGGGTTTTGGTATTCAGTACTTC. This encodes CAISASGQDWGFGIQYF.

This clone appeared once. The rearrangement uses TRBV11-2 and TRBJ2-7; D perhaps matches TRBD2 (5 bases). V lost 5 bases and J 6 bases, leaving 14 bases between the germline ends. This CDR3 contains 13 residues. The V gene's germline CDR1 is SGHAT and CDR2 FQNNGV. CDR3 nucleotides: TGTGCCAGCAGCCCCCGACTATCCCTCGAGCAGTACTTC. As protein: CASSPRLSLEQYF.

J is TRBJ1-2 and V is TRBV7-9; possibly TRBD1 for D (6 bases). The V gene lost 0 bases and the J gene lost 5 bases, with 13 bases spanning the gap. Germline V lookup: CDR1 SEHNR, CDR2 FQNEAQ (reference sequence). The CDR3 covers 15 residues. As DNA, the CDR3 is TGTGCCAGCAGCTTAGCGAGGGGGGAAATATATGGCTACACCTTC. Protein: CASSLARGEIYGYTF.

J is TRBJ2-2 and V is TRBV7-6, with a possible D match to TRBD2 (5 bases). With 1 base removed from V and 0 bases from J, the gap between germline ends came to 6 bases. CDR3 length: 15 residues. Looked up from germline, CDR1 is SGHVS and CDR2 is FNYEAQ. CDR3 sequence reads: CASSLERANTGELFF. In DNA, the CDR3 is TGTGCCAGCAGCTTAGAGAGGGCGAACACCGGGGAGCTGTTTTTT.

As for this clone: This same CDR3 is encoded by further DNA sequences in the sample. The chain recombines TRBV27 with TRBJ2-5; no firm D call. V lost 0 bases and J lost 4, with 6 bases in between. Germline CDR1 MNHEY, CDR2 SMNVEV (reference sequence). The CDR3 runs 13 residues. The CDR3 sequence: CASSLSIGETQYF. The CDR3 nucleotides read TGTGCCAGCAGTTTATCGATCGGAGAGACCCAGTACTTC.